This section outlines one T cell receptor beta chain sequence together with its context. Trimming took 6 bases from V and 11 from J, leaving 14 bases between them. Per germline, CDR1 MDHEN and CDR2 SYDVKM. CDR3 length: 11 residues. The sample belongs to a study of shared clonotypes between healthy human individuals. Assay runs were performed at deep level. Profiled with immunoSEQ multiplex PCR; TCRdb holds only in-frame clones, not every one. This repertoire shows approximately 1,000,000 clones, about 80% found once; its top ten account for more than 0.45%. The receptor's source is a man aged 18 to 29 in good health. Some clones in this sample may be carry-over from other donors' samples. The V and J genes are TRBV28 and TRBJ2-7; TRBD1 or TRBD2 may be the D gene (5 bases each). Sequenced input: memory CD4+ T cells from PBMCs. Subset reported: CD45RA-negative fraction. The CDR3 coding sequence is TGTGCCAGCAGAAAAACCGGGACCGAGTACTTC. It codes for CASRKTGTEYF.